This entry describes one T cell receptor (beta chain). Its antigen is unknown. This entry belongs to a study of vaccination and CD4 T cells after COVID-19. As for treatment: roughly ten-day PBMC culture with coronavirus spike peptide pools or control peptides (ViraFEST assay). The Oncomine TCR Beta short-read assay was applied to DNA of cultured CD4+ T cells. TCRdb processed the PCR reads anew with MiXCR; each CDR3 protein has one entry. Of about 15,000 distinct CDR3 sequences listed, about half are singletons. Trimming removed 4 bases at V and 4 bases at J, with 17 bases between. This CDR3 is 14 amino acids long. CDR1 is GTSNPN, CDR2 SVGIG, per germline (reference sequence).

The chain has TRBV30 and TRBJ2-7; unclear D gene. The TCR was taken from a human donor who had recovered from COVID-19. The sequences come from CD4+ T cells from blood, cultured in vitro, collected before SARS-CoV-2 vaccination. The CDR3 sequence: CAWKASPSTYEQYF. DNA for the CDR3: TGTGCCTGGAAGGCGAGCCCCAGCACGTACGAGCAGTACTTC.